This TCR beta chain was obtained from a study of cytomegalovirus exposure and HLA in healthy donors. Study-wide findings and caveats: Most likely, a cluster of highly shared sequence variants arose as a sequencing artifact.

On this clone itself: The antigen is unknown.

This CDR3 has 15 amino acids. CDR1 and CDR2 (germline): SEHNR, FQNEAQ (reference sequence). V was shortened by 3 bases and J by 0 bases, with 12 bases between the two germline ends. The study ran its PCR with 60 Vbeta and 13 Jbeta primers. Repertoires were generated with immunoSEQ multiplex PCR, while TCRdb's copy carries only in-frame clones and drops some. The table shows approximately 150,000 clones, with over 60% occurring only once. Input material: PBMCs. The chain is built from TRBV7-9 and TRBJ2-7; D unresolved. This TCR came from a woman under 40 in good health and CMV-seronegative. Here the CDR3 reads CASSFDMTSSYEQYF. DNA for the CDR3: TGTGCCAGCAGCTTCGACATGACGAGCTCCTACGAGCAGTACTTC.